This entry lists 10 T cell receptor beta chains sequenced from one sample in a study of shared clonotypes between healthy human individuals. The assay was immunoSEQ multiplex PCR, and TCRdb's table has in-frame clones only and misses some. The sample has around 1.5 million clones; nearly 99% are singletons. Sequencing used naive CD4+ T cells sorted from blood. Subset in this sample: CD45RA+ positively selected. These receptor sequences come from a man younger than 40 in good health.

V is TRBV5-6 and J is TRBJ1-1; D remains ambiguous. The V gene's germline CDR1 is SGHDT and CDR2 YYEEEE. Trimming stripped 2 bases from V and 0 bases from J, with 5 bases between. This CDR3 region has 13 residues. As DNA, the CDR3 is TGTGCCAGCAGCTTTCAGATGAACACTGAAGCTTTCTTT. Its translation is CASSFQMNTEAFF.

The CDR3 here is CASSFPPGTMETQYF. The CDR3 DNA reads as TGTGCCAGCAGTTTTCCACCCGGGACTATGGAGACCCAGTACTTC. This chain joins TRBV6-6 and TRBJ2-5; 7 nucleotides align to TRBD2. V trimming: 4 bases; J trimming: 5 bases; junction bases outside the gene matches: 10. CDR3 length: 15 residues. Germline loops: CDR1 MNHNY, CDR2 SVGAGI (reference sequence).

The chain combines TRBV10-3 with TRBJ2-7; the match to TRBD2 covers 8 bases. Germline trimming cut 10 bases from V and 5 bases from J; bases unmatched to any gene: 10. This CDR3 contains 13 residues. CDR1 is ENHRY, CDR2 SYGVKD, per germline. CDR3 in amino acids: CASTGTRYNEQYF. CDR3 DNA: TGTGCCAGCACCGGGACTAGATATAACGAGCAGTACTTC.

The V and J genes are TRBV29-1 and TRBJ2-1; D is perhaps TRBD1 (5 bases). V lost 4 bases to trimming and J lost 7 bases, with 8 bases between them. Germline V gene data show CDR1 as SQVTM and CDR2 as ANQGSEA. The CDR3 covers 11 residues. The CDR3 DNA follows: TGCAGCGTTGGCAGGGTGAATGAGCAGTTCTTC. Protein product: CSVGRVNEQFF.

This chain links TRBV7-9 with TRBJ2-3; possibly TRBD1 for D (6 bases). With 5 bases removed from V and 5 bases from J, the gap between germline ends came to 26 bases. CDR1 and CDR2 from the germline V gene are SEHNR and FQNEAQ (reference sequence). This CDR3 contains 18 residues. The CDR3 bases are TGTGCCAGCAGCCGGAGACACCAAAAGACAGGACTGGAAGATACGCAGTATTTT. Translated: CASSRRHQKTGLEDTQYF.

The V and J genes are TRBV11-3 and TRBJ2-5; no firm D call. V shed 1 base and J shed 2 bases, with 11 bases lying between them. This CDR3 contains 15 residues. CDR1 and CDR2 from the germline V gene are SGHNT and YENEEA. This chain's CDR3 is CASSLGGVTQETQYF. CDR3 DNA sequence: TGTGCCAGCAGCTTAGGTGGGGTCACACAAGAGACCCAGTACTTC.

The chain couples TRBV2 to TRBJ2-5; D uncertain. Per the germline V gene, CDR1 is SNHLY and CDR2 is FYNNEI. This CDR3 is built from 13 residues. The V end lost 5 bases, the J end lost 5 bases, and 12 bases lay between the germline ends. Here the CDR3 DNA reads TGTGCCAGCAGTATACAGAGCAAGGAGACCCAGTACTTC. It is translated as CASSIQSKETQYF.

The genes are TRBV29-1 and TRBJ2-1; 7 bases fit TRBD1. V was clipped by 6 bases and J by 2 bases; unmatched bases: 10. Per germline, CDR1 SQVTM and CDR2 ANQGSEA. The CDR3 covers 15 residues. CDR3: CSVRQGLEAYNEQFF. The CDR3 DNA follows: TGCAGCGTAAGACAGGGCCTAGAAGCCTACAATGAGCAGTTCTTC.

This chain connects TRBV7-2 to TRBJ1-5; TRBD1 is a possible D gene (5 bases). The ends were cut back, 1 base at V and 4 bases at J, with 8 bases in the middle. Per germline, CDR1 SGHTA and CDR2 FQGNSA. This CDR3 spans 14 amino acids. This chain's CDR3 is CASSLDRFNQPQHF. The CDR3 nucleotides read TGTGCCAGCAGCTTAGACAGGTTTAATCAGCCCCAGCATTTT. The full variable domain, rest sourced from reference TRBV7-2 and TRBJ1-5, is GAGVSQSPSNKVTEKGKDVELRCDPISGHTALYWYRQSLGQGLEFLIYFQGNSAPDKSGLPSDRFSAERTGGSVSTLTIQRTQQEDSAVYLCASSLDRFNQPQHFGDGTRLSIL.

The genes are TRBV12-2 and TRBJ1-2. TRBV12-2 has pseudogene status. This CDR3 contains 14 residues. Here the CDR3 reads CASRLPYRAYGYTF. The CDR3 nucleotides read TGTGCAAGTCGCCTACCGTATAGGGCCTATGGCTACACCTTC.